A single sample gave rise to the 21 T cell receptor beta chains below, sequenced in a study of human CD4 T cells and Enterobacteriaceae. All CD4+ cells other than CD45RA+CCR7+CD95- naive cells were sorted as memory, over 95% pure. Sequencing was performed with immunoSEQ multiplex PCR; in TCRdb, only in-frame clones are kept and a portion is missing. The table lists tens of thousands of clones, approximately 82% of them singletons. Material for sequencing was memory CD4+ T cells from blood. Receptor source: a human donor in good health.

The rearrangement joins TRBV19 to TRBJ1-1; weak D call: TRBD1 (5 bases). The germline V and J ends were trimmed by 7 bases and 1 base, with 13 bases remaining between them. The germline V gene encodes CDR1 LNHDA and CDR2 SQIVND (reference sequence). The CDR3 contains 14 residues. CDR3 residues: CASTPAQGNTEAFF. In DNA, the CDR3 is TGTGCCAGTACCCCAGCCCAGGGGAACACTGAAGCTTTCTTT.

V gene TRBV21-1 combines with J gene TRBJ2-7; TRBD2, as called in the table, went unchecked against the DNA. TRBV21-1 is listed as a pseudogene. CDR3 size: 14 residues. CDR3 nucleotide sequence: TGTGCCAGCAGCAAAGGGGGACTGGGCTACGAGCAGTACTTC. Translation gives CASSKGGLGYEQYF.

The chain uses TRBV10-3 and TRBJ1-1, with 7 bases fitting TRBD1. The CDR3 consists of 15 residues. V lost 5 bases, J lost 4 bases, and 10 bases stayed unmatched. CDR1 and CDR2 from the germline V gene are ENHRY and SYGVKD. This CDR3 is CAISIDRVGITEAFF. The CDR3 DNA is TGTGCCATCAGTATAGACAGGGTGGGGATCACTGAAGCTTTCTTT.

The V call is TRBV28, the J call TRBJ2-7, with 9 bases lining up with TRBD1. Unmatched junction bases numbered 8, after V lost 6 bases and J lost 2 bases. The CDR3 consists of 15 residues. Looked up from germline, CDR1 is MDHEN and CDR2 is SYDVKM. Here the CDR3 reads CASRGSGTGPYEQYF. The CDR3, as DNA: TGTGCCAGCAGGGGGTCCGGGACAGGGCCCTACGAGCAGTACTTC.

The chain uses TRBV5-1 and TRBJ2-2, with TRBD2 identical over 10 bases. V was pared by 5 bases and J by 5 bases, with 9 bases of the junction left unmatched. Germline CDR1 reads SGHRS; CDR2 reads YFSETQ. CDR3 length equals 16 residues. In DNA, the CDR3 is TGCGCCAGCAGTAGGTTAGCGGGAGGAATAACCGGGGAGCTGTTTTTT. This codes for CASSRLAGGITGELFF.

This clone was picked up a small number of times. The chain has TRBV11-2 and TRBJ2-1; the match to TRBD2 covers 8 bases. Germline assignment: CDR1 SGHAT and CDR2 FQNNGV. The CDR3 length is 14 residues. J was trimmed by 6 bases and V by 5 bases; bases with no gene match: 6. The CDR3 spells CASSPLREGNEQFF. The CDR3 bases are TGTGCCAGCAGCCCCCTCCGGGAGGGCAATGAGCAGTTCTTC.

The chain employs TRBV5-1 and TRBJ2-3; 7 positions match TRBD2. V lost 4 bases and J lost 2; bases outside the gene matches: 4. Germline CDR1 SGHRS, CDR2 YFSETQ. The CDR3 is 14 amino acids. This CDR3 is CASSPGLLTDTQYF. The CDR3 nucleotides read TGCGCCAGCAGCCCGGGACTACTCACAGATACGCAGTATTTT.

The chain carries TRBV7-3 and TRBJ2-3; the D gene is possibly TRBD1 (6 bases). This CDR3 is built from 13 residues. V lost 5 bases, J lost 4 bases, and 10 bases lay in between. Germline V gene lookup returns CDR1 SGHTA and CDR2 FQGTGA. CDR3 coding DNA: TGTGCCAGCAGCCTACAGGGCCCAGATACGCAGTATTTT. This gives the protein CASSLQGPDTQYF.

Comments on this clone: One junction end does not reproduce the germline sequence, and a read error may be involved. As DNA, the CDR3 is TGTGCCAGCAGCGAAGAAGGGGGCTACACCTTC. Residues: CASSEEGGYTF. The V and J genes are TRBV4-2 and TRBJ1-2; no firm D call. CDR3 length: 11 residues. Germline-derived CDR1 and CDR2 are LGHNA and YNFKEQ.

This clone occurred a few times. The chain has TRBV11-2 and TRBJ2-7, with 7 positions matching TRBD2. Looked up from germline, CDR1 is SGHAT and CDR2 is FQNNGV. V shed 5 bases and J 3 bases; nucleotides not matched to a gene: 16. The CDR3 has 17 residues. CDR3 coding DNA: TGTGCCAGCAGCCCCTACCGGGCTAGCGGAGGGTACTACGAGCAGTACTTC. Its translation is CASSPYRASGGYYEQYF.

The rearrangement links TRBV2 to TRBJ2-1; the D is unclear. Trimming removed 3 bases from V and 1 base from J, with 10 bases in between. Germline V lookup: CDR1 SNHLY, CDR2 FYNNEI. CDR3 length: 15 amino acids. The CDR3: CASSDRSGSYNEQFF. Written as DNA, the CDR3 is TGTGCCAGCAGTGATAGATCCGGGTCCTACAATGAGCAGTTCTTC. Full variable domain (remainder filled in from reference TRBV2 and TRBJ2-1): EPEVTQTPSHQVTQMGQEVILRCVPISNHLYFYWYRQILGQKVEFLVSFYNNEISEKSEIFDDQFSVERPDGSNFTLKIRSTKLEDSAMYFCASSDRSGSYNEQFFGPGTRLTVL.

The CDR3: CASSLSASGSYEQYF. The CDR3 nucleotides read TGTGCCAGCAGTTTATCCGCTAGCGGCTCCTACGAGCAGTACTTC. The chain employs TRBV28 and TRBJ2-7; the match to TRBD2 covers 7 bases. Trimming at V came to 1 base and at J to 0 bases, leaving 3 bases not matched to a gene. This CDR3 is 15 amino acids long. The germline V gene has CDR1 MDHEN and CDR2 SYDVKM.

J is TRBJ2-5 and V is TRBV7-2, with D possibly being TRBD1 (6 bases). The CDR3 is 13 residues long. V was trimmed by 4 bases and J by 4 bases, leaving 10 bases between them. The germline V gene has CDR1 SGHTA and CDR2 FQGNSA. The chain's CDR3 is CASSSNRVETQYF. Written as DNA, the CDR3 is TGTGCCAGCAGCTCGAACAGGGTAGAGACCCAGTACTTC.

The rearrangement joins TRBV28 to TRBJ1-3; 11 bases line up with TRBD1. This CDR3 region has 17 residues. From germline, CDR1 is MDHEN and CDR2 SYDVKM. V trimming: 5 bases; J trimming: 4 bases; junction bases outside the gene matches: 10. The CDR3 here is CASSRRGQGALGNTIYF. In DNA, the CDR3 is TGTGCCAGCAGTAGGCGAGGACAGGGGGCTCTGGGAAACACCATATATTTT.

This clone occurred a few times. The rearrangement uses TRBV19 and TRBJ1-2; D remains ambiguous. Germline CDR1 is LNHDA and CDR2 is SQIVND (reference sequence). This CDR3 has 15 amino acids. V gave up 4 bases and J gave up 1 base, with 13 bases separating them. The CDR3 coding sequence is TGTGCCAGTAGTAACCAGGCTTTAAATAACTATGGCTACACCTTC. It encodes CASSNQALNNYGYTF. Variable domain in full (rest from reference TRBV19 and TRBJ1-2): DGGITQSPKYLFRKEGQNVTLSCEQNLNHDAMYWYRQDPGQGLRLIYYSQIVNDFQKGDIAEGYSVSREKKESFPLTVTSAQKNPTAFYLCASSNQALNNYGYTFGSGTRLTVV.

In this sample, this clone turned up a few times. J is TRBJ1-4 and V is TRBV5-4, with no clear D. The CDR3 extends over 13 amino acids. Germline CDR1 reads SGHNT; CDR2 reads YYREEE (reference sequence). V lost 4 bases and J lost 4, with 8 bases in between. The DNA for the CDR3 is TGTGCCAGCAGCCAGCGGGGTAATGAAAAACTGTTTTTT. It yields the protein CASSQRGNEKLFF.

The CDR3 spells CASTEVGGDTEAFF. The CDR3 DNA reads TGTGCCAGCACTGAGGTGGGGGGGGATACTGAAGCTTTCTTT. V gene TRBV6-1 combines with J gene TRBJ1-1; the D gene is possibly TRBD1 (5 bases). This CDR3 has 14 amino acids. Germline lookup yields CDR1 MNHNS and CDR2 SASEGT. The V gene lost 7 bases and the J gene lost 5 bases, with 17 bases spanning the gap.

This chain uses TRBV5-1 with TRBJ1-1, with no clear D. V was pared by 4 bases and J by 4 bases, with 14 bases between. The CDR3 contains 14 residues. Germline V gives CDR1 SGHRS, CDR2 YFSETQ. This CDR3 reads CASSAIQGGTEAFF. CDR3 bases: TGCGCCAGCAGCGCCATACAAGGCGGCACTGAAGCTTTCTTT. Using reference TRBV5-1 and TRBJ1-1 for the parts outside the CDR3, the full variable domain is KAGVTQTPRYLIKTRGQQVTLSCSPISGHRSVSWYQQTPGQGLQFLFEYFSETQRNKGNFPGRFSGRQFSNSRSEMNVSTLELGDSALYLCASSAIQGGTEAFFGQGTRLTVV.

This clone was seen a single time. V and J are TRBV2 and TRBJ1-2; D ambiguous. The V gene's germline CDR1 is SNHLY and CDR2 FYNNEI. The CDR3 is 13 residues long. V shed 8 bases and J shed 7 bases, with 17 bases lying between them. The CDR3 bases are TGTGCCAGCTCTCCTCGCGATTCGGGTGGCTACACCTTC. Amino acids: CASSPRDSGGYTF.

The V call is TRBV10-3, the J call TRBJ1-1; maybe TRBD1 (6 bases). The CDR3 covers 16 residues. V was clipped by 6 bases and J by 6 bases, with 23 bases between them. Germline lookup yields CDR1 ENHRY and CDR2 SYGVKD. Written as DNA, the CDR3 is TGTGCCATCAGACCGGGACAAGGAGGAGGGATGGCTGAAGCTTTCTTT. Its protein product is CAIRPGQGGGMAEAFF.

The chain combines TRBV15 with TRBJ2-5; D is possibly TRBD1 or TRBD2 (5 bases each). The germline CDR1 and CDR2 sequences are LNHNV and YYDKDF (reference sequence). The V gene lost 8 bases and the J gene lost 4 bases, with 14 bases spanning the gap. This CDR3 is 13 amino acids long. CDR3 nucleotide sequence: TGTGCCACCGGACCGGGACCAAGAGAGACCCAGTACTTC. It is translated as CATGPGPRETQYF.